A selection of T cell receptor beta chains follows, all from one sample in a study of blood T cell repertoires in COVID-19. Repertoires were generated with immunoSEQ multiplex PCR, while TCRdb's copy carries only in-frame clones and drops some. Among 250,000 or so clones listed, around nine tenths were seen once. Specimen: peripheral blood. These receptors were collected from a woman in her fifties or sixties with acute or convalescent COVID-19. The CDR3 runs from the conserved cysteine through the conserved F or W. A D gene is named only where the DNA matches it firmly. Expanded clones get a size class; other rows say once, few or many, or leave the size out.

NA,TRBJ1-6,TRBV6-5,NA,CASSRVYNSPLHF,TGTGCCAGCAGTCGAGTATATAATTCACCCCTCCACTTT
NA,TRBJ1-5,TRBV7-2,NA,CASSLGGRSDQPQHF,TGTGCCAGCAGCTTAGGGGGGCGCAGCGATCAGCCCCAGCATTTT
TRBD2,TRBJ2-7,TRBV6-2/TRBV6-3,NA,CASSYAAGRGPYEQYF,TGTGCCAGCAGTTACGCAGCGGGAAGGGGACCCTACGAGCAGTACTTC
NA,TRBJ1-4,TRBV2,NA,CASSDQTRANEKLFF,TGTGCCAGCAGTGACCAAACGAGGGCTAATGAAAAACTGTTTTTT
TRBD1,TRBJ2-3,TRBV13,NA,CASSARPGQGRDTQYF,TGTGCCAGCAGCGCTCGACCGGGACAGGGGCGAGATACGCAGTATTTT
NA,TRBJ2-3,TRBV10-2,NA,CASSDRGAFTDTQYF,TGCGCCAGCAGTGACAGGGGGGCCTTCACAGATACGCAGTATTTT
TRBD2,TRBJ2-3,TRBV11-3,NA,CASSPTGRAGDTQYF,TGTGCCAGCAGCCCAACCGGGAGGGCCGGAGATACGCAGTATTTT
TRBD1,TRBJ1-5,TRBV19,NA,CASSRQGPQPQHF,TGTGCCAGTAGCCGACAGGGACCCCAGCCCCAGCATTTT
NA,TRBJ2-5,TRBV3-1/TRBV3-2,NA,CASSPWFLSGETQYF,TGTGCCAGCAGCCCCTGGTTCCTGTCCGGGGAGACCCAGTACTTC
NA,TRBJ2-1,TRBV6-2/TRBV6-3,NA,CASSYRYNNEQFF,TGTGCCAGCAGTTATCGATACAACAATGAGCAGTTCTTC
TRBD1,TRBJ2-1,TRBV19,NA,CASSKQGMRNEQFF,TGTGCCAGTAGCAAACAGGGGATGAGGAATGAGCAGTTCTTC
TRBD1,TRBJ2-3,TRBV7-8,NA,CASSSRQGWTDTQYF,TGTGCCAGCAGCTCGCGACAGGGGTGGACAGATACGCAGTATTTT
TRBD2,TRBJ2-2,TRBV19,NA,CASTTAGVVTGELFF,TGTGCCAGTACCACGGCGGGAGTTGTCACCGGGGAGCTGTTTTTT
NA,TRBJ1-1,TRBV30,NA,CAWSTAIMNTEAFF,TGTGCCTGGAGTACTGCGATTATGAACACTGAAGCTTTCTTT
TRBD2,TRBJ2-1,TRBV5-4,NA,CASSLAQRGAGNEQFF,TGTGCCAGCAGCTTGGCCCAGCGGGGGGCTGGAAATGAGCAGTTCTTC
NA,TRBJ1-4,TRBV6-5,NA,CASSYSGGNFEKLFF,TGTGCCAGCAGTTACTCAGGGGGTAATTTCGAAAAACTGTTTTTT
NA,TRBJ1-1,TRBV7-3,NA,CASSLTGKVAEAFF,TGTGCCAGCAGCTTGACAGGAAAGGTGGCTGAAGCTTTCTTT
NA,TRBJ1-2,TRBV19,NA,CASSAPGRATNYGYTF,TGTGCCAGTAGTGCACCGGGCAGGGCCACTAACTATGGCTACACCTTC
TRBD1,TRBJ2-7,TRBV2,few,CARGTGEEQYF,TGTGCCAGGGGGACAGGGGAAGAGCAGTACTTC
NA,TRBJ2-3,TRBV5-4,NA,CASSPGSPTYTQYF,TGTGCCAGCAGCCCCGGGAGCCCCACATATACGCAGTATTTT
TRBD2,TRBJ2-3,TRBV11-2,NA,CASSERGFSTDTQYF,TGTGCCAGCAGCGAGCGGGGATTTAGCACAGATACGCAGTATTTT
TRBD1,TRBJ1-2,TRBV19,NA,CASKQDRTNYGYTF,TGTGCCAGTAAACAGGACAGGACAAACTATGGCTACACCTTC
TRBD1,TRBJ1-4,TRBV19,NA,CASRPGTGNEKLFF,TGTGCCAGTAGGCCCGGGACAGGGAATGAAAAACTGTTTTTT
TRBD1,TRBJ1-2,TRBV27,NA,CASRETGRYGYTF,TGTGCCAGCAGAGAGACAGGGCGCTATGGCTACACCTTC
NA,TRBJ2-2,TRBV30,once,CAWKWQAGITGELFF,TGTGCCTGGAAATGGCAAGCAGGGATCACCGGGGAGCTGTTTTTT
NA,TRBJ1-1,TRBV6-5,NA,CASSYRTEYTEAFF,TGTGCCAGCAGTTACCGGACAGAATACACTGAAGCTTTCTTT
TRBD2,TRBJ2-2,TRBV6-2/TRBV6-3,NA,CASSYSRTSGRSGGELFF,TGTGCCAGCAGTTACTCCCGGACTAGCGGGAGGAGTGGCGGGGAGCTGTTTTTT
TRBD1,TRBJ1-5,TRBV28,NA,CASSHEQGWNNQPQHF,TGTGCCAGCAGCCACGAACAGGGGTGGAACAATCAGCCCCAGCATTTT
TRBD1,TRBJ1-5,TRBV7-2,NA,CASSLAGTGANQPQHF,TGTGCCAGCAGCTTAGCCGGGACAGGGGCCAATCAGCCCCAGCATTTT
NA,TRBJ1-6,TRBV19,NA,CASTGNSGNSPLHF,TGTGCCAGTACCGGGAACAGCGGTAATTCACCCCTCCACTTT
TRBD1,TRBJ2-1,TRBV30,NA,CAWIRDRGYEQFF,TGTGCCTGGATCCGGGACAGGGGGTATGAGCAGTTCTTC
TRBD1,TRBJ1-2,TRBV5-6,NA,CASSLTGGGYTF,TGTGCCAGCAGCTTGACAGGGGGAGGCTACACCTTC
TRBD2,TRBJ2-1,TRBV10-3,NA,CAISESGSSYNEQFF,TGTGCCATCAGTGAGAGCGGGAGCTCCTACAATGAGCAGTTCTTC
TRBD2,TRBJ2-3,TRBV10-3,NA,CAISGAAGGEDTQYF,TGTGCCATCAGTGGGGCGGCGGGGGGTGAAGATACGCAGTATTTT
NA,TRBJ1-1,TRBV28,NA,CASSLLTEAFF,TGTGCCAGCAGTTTACTTACTGAAGCTTTCTTT
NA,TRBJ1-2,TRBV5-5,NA,CASSFSVNYGYTF,TGTGCCAGCAGCTTTTCCGTGAACTATGGCTACACCTTC
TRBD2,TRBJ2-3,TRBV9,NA,CASSPSMRTSGLSTDDTQYF,TGTGCCAGCAGCCCATCCATGAGGACTAGCGGCCTGTCCACCGATGATACGCAGTATTTT
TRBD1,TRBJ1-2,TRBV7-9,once,CASSYTGTAPYGYTF,TGTGCCAGCAGCTATACCGGGACAGCACCTTATGGCTACACCTTC
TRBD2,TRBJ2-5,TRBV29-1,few,CSARLAGGTAQETQYF,TGCAGCGCTAGACTAGCGGGAGGAACCGCACAAGAGACCCAGTACTTC
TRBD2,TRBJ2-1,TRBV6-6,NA,CASISGSGRANEQFF,TGTGCCAGCATCTCCGGGAGCGGGAGGGCCAATGAGCAGTTCTTC
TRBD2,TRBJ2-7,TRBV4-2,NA,CASSQDLGAGVSYEQYF,TGTGCCAGCAGCCAAGATCTGGGAGCGGGAGTTTCCTACGAGCAGTACTTC
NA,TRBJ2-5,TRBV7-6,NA,CASSYDRVQGETQYF,TGTGCCAGCAGCTACGACCGGGTCCAGGGAGAGACCCAGTACTTC
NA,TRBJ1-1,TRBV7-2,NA,CASSLTRENTEAFF,TGTGCCAGCAGCTTAACGAGGGAGAACACTGAAGCTTTCTTT
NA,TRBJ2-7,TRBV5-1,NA,CASRPTTGYEQYF,TGCGCCAGCAGACCCACCACAGGGTACGAGCAGTACTTC
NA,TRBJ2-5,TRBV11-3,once,CASSTGNQETQYF,TGTGCCAGCAGCACCGGGAATCAAGAGACCCAGTACTTC
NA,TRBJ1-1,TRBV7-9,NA,CASVRVEDTEAFF,TGTGCCAGCGTCCGCGTTGAAGACACTGAAGCTTTCTTT
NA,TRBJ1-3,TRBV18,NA,CASSPTPGSGNTIYF,TGTGCCAGCTCACCAACTCCAGGTTCTGGAAACACCATATATTTT
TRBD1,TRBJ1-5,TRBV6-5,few,CASRGTGPNQPQHF,TGTGCCAGCAGAGGGACAGGGCCCAATCAGCCCCAGCATTTT
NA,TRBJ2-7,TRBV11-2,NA,CASSYRNGYEQYF,TGTGCCAGCAGCTACAGGAACGGCTACGAGCAGTACTTC
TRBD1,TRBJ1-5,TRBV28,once,CASSLGTGGLAQHF,TGTGCCAGCAGCCTCGGGACAGGGGGGTTAGCCCAGCATTTT
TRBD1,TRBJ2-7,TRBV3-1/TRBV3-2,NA,CASSRTGGRDYEQYF,TGTGCCAGCAGTCGTACAGGGGGAAGGGACTACGAGCAGTACTTC